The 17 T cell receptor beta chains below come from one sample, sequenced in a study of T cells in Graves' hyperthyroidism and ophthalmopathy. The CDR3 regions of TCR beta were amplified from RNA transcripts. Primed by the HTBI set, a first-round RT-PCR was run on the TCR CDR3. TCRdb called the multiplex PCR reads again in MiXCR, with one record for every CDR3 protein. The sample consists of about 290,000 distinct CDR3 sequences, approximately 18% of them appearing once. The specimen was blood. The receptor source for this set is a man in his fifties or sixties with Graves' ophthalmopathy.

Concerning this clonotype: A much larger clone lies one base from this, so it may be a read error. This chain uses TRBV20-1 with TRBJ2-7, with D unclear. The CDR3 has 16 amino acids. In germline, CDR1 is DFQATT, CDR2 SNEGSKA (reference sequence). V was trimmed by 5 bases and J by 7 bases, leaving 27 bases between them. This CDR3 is CSAPKTTSATYNEQYF. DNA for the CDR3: TGCAGTGCTCCCAAAACGACATCCGCCACCTACAATGAGCAGTACTTC.

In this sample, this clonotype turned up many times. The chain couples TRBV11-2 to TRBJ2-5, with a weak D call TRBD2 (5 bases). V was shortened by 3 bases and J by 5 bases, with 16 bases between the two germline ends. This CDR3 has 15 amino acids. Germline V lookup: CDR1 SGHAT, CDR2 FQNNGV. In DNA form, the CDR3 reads TGTGCCAGCAGCTTCGGAATGGGAGAAGGCGAGACCCAGTACTTC. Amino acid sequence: CASSFGMGEGETQYF.

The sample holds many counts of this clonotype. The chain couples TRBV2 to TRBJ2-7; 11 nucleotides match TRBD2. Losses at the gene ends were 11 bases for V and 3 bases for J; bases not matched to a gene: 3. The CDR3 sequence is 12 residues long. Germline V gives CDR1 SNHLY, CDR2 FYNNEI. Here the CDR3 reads CALGTSGYEQYF. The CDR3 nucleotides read TGTGCCTTAGGGACTAGCGGCTACGAGCAGTACTTC.

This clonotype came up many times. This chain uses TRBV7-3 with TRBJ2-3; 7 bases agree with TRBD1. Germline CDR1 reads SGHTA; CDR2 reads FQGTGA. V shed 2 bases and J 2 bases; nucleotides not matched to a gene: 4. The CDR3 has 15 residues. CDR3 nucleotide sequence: TGTGCCAGCAGCTTAGACAGGGCTCACACAGATACGCAGTATTTT. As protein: CASSLDRAHTDTQYF.

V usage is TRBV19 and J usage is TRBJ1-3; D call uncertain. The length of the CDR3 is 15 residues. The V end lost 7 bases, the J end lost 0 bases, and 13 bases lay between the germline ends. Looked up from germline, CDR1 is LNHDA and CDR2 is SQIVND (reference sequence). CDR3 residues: CASKTDLSSGNTIYF. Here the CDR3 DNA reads TGTGCCAGTAAAACGGACTTATCCTCTGGAAACACCATATATTTT.

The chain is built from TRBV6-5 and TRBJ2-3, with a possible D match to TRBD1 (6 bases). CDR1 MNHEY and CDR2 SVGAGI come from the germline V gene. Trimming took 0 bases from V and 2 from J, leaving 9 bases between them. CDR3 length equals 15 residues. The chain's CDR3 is CASSYSGHLTDTQYF. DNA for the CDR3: TGTGCCAGCAGTTACTCGGGACACCTCACAGATACGCAGTATTTT.

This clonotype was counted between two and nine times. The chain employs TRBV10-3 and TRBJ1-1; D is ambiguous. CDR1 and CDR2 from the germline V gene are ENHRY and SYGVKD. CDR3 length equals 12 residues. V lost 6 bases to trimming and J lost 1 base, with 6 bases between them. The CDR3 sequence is CAIRARNTEAFF. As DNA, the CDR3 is TGTGCCATCAGGGCACGGAACACTGAAGCTTTCTTT.

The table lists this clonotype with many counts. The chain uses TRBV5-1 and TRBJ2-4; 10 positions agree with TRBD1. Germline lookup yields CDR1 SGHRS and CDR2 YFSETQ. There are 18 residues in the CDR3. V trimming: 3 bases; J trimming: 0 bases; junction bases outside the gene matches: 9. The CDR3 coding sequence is TGCGCCAGCAGCTGGGGGGACAGGGGCATAATAGCCAAAAACATTCAGTACTTC. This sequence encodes CASSWGDRGIIAKNIQYF.

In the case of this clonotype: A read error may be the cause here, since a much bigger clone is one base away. This CDR3 is CASRVAENTEAFF. Here the CDR3 DNA reads TGTGCCAGCAGGGTCGCAGAGAACACTGAAGCTTTCTTT. This rearrangement joins TRBV6-1 to TRBJ1-1, with D hard to call. The CDR3 is 13 amino acids. In germline, CDR1 is MNHNS, CDR2 SASEGT. The V and J ends lost 6 bases and 1 base respectively, with 9 bases between them.

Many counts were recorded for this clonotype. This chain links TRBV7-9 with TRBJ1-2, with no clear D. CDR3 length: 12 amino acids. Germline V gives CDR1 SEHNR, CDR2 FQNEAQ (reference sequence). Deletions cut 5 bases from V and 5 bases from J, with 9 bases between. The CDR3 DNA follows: TGTGCCAGCAGCCCAGACCATTATGGCTACACCTTC. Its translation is CASSPDHYGYTF.

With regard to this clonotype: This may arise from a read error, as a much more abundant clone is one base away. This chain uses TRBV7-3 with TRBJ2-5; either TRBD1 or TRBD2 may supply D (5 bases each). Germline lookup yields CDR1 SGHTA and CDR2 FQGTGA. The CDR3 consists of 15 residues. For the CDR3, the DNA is TGTGCCAGCAGCCAAGCCGGTACGGGGCGAGAGACCCGGTACTTC. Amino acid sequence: CASSQAGTGRETRYF.

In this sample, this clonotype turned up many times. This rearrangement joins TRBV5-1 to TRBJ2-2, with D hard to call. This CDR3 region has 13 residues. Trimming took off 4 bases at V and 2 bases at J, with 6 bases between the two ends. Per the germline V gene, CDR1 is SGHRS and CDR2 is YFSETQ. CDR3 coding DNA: TGCGCCAGCAGCCGATCTAACACCGGGGAGCTGTTTTTT. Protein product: CASSRSNTGELFF.

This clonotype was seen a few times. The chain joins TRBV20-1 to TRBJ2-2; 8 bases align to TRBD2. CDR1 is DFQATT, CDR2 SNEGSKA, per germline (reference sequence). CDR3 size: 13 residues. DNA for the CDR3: TGCAGCGCCGGACTAGCCGACACCGGGGAGCTGTTTTTT. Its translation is CSAGLADTGELFF.

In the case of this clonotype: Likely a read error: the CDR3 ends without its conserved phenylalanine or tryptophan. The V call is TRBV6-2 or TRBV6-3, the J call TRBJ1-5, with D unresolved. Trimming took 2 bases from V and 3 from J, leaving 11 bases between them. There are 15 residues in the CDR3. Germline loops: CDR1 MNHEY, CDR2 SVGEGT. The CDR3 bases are TGTGCCAGCAGTTACGGGAGACGGAACAATCAGCCCCAGCATCTT. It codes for CASSYGRRNNQPQHL.

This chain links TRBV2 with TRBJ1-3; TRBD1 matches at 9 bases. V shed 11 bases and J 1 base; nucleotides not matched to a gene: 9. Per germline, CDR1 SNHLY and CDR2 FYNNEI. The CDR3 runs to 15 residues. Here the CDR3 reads CAGLQGAMSGNTIYF. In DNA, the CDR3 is TGTGCCGGACTACAGGGGGCCATGTCTGGAAACACCATATATTTT. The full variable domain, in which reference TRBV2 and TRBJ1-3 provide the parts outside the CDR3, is EPEVTQTPSHQVTQMGQEVILRCVPISNHLYFYWYRQILGQKVEFLVSFYNNEISEKSEIFDDQFSVERPDGSNFTLKIRSTKLEDSAMYFCAGLQGAMSGNTIYFGEGSWLTVV.

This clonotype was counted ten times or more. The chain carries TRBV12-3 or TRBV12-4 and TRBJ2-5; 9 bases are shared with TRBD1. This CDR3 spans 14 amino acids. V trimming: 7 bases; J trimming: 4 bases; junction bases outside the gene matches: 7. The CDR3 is CASTRTGAGETQYF. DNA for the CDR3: TGTGCCAGCACTCGGACAGGGGCAGGAGAGACCCAGTACTTC.

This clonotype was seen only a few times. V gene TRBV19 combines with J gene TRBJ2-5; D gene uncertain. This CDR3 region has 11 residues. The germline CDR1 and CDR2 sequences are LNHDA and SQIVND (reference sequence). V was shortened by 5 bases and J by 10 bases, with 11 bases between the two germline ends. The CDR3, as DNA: TGTGCCAGTAGTGCGGCCTCGCTCCAGTACTTC. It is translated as CASSAASLQYF.